The entry below gives a single T cell receptor beta chain sequence along with its context. Its antigen is not known. One end of the junction does not line up with germline, which may come from a read error. The data derive from a study of blood T cells in healthy people across ages. Study-wide findings and caveats: Per-million-T-cell TCR beta diversity fell roughly linearly with age. Diversity estimates from one million T cells were considered underestimates.

The CDR3 totals 13 residues. Sample-barcoded 5' priming and a J-beta primer mix drove a second PCR of about 7 to 11 cycles. TCRdb itself ran the 5' RACE reads through MiXCR, one entry per CDR3 protein. The profile shows more than 1,000,000 distinct CDR3 sequences, around 27% of them singletons. The sample also formed part of further work on T cells of mothers and their children. That source adds: Donation was provided by three healthy Caucasian mothers along with their six children.

This receptor was obtained from a girl aged 2-10 years in good health. V and J are TRBV12-3 or TRBV12-4 and TRBJ2-2; D is possibly TRBD1 (6 bases). What was sequenced was blood. This chain's CDR3 is CASSSWDTGEPFF. CDR3 nucleotide sequence: TGTGCCAGCAGTTCCTGGGACACCGGGGAGCCGTTTTTT.